Here is one TCR beta chain with its context. The antigen is undetermined. Germline trimming cut 4 bases from V and 5 bases from J; bases unmatched to any gene: 10. Germline V gene lookup returns CDR1 KGHDR and CDR2 SFDVKD. The CDR3 is 15 amino acids. The data originate from a study of T cell repertoires in cytomegalovirus infection. Study as a whole: Evidence of both CMV infection and a matching HLA type came from public TCR beta signatures.

TCRdb used MiXCR to reprocess the reads, holding one entry per CDR3 protein. Of roughly 60,000 distinct CDR3 sequences listed, 25% to 40% are singletons. The chain combines TRBV24-1 with TRBJ2-7; TRBD1 aligns across 7 bases. Sequencing was done on a sample of PBMCs, sequenced either directly or after in vitro stimulation (not recorded which). This receptor was taken from a human donor in good health (CMV status not recorded). Some clones in this sample may be carry-over from other donors' samples. The CDR3 loop reads CATSDPGQENHEQYF. The DNA for the CDR3 is TGTGCCACCAGTGACCCCGGACAGGAAAATCACGAGCAGTACTTC.